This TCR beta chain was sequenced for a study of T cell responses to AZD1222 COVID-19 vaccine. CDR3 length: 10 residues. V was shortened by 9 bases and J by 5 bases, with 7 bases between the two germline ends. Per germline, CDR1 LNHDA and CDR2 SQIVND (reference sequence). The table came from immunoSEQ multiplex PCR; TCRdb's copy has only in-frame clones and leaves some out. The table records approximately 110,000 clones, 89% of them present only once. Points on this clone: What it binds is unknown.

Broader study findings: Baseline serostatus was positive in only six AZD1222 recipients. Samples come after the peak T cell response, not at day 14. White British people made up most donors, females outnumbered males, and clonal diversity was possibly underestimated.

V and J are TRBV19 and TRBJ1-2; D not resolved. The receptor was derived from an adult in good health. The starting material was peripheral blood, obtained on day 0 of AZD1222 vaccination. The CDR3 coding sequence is TGTGCCAGAAGGAAATATGGCTACACCTTC. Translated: CARRKYGYTF.